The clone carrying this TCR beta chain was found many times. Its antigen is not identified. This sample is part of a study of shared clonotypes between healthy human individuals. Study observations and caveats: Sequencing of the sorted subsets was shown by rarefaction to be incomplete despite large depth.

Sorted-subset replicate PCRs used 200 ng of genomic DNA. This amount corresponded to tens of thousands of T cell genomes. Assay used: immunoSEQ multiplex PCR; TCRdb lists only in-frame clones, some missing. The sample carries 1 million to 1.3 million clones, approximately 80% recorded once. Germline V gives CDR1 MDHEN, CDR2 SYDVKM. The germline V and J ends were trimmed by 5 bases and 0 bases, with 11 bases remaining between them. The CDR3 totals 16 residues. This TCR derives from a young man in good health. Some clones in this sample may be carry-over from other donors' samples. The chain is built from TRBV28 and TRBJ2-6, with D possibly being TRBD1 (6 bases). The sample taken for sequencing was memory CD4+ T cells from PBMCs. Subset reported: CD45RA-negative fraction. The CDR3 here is CASSPQGYSGANVLTF. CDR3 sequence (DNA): TGTGCCAGCAGTCCACAGGGCTACTCTGGGGCCAACGTCCTGACTTTC.